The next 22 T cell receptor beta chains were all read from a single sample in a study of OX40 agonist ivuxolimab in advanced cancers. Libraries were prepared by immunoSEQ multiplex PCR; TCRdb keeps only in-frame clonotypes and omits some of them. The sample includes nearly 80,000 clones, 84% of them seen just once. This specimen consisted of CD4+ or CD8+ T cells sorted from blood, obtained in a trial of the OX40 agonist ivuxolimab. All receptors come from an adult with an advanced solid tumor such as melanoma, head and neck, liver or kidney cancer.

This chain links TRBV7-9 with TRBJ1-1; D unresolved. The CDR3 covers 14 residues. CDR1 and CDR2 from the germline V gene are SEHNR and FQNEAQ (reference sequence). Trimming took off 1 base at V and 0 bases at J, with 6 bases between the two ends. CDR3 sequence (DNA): TGTGCCAGCAGCTTAGGTGAGGTGAACACTGAAGCTTTCTTT. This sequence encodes CASSLGEVNTEAFF.

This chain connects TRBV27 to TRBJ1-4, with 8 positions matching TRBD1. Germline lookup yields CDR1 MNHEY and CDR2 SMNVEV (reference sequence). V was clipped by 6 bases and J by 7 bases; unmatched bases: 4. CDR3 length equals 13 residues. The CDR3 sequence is CASSPRGREKLFF. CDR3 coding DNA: TGTGCCAGCAGCCCCAGGGGGCGTGAAAAACTGTTTTTT.

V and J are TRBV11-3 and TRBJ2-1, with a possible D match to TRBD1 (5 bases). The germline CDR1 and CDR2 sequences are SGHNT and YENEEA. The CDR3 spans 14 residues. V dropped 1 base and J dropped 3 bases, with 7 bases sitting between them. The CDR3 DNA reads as TGTGCCAGCAGCTTAGGCAGGGACTACAATGAGCAGTTCTTC. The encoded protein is CASSLGRDYNEQFF. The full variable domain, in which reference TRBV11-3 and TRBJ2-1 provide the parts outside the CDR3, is EAGVVQSPRYKIIEKKQPVAFWCNPISGHNTLYWYLQNLGQGPELLIRYENEEAVDDSQLPKDRFSAERLKGVDSTLKIQPAELGDSAVYLCASSLGRDYNEQFFGPGTRLTVL.

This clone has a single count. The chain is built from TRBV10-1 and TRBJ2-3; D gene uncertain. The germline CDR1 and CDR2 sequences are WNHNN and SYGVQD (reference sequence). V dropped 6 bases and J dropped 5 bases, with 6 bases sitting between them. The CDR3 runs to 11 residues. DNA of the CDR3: TGCGCCAGCAGCGACGAAGATACGCAGTATTTT. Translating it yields CASSDEDTQYF.

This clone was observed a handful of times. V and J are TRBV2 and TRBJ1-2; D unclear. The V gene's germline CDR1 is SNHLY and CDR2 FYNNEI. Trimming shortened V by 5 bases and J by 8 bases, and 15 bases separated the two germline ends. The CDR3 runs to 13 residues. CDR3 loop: CASSFTGPGGYTF. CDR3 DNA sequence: TGTGCCAGCAGTTTCACCGGGCCAGGAGGCTACACCTTC. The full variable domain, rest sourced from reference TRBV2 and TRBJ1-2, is EPEVTQTPSHQVTQMGQEVILRCVPISNHLYFYWYRQILGQKVEFLVSFYNNEISEKSEIFDDQFSVERPDGSNFTLKIRSTKLEDSAMYFCASSFTGPGGYTFGSGTRLTVV.

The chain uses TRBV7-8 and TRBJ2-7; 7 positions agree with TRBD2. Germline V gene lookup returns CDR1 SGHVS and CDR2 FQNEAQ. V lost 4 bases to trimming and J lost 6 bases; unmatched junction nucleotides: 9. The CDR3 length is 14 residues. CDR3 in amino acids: CASSSNVGGTEQYV. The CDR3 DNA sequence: TGTGCCAGCAGCTCAAACGTGGGGGGGACCGAGCAGTACGTC.

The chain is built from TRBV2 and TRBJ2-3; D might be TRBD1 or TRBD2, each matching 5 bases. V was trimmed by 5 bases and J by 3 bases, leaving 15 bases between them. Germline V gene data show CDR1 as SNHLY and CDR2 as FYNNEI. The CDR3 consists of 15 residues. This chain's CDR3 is CASSSGPGPTDTQYF. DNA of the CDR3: TGTGCCAGCAGTTCCGGGCCGGGACCTACAGATACGCAGTATTTT.

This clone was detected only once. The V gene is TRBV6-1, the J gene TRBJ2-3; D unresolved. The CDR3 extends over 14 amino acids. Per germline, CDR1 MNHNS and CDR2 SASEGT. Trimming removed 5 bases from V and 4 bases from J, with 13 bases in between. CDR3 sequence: CASSTQTPPDTQYF. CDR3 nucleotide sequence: TGTGCCAGCAGTACACAGACCCCGCCAGATACGCAGTATTTT.

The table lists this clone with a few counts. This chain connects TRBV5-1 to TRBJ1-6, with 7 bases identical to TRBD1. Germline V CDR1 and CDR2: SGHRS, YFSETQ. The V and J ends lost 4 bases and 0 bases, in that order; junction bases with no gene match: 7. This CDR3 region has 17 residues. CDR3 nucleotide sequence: TGCGCCAGCAGCCCTGGACAGGCGGTCTCCTATAATTCACCCCTCCACTTT. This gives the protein CASSPGQAVSYNSPLHF.

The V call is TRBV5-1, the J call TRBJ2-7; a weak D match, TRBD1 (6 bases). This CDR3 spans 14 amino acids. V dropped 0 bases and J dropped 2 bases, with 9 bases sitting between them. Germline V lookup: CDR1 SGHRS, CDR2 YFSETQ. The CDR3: CASSLGTVTYEQYF. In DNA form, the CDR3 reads TGCGCCAGCAGCTTGGGGACAGTCACCTACGAGCAGTACTTC.

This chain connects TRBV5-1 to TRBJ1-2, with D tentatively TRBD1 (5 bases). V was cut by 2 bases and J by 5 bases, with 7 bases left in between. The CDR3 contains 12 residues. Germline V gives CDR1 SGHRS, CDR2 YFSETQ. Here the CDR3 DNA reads TGCGCCAGCAGCTTTGCAGGGTATGGCTACACCTTC. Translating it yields CASSFAGYGYTF.

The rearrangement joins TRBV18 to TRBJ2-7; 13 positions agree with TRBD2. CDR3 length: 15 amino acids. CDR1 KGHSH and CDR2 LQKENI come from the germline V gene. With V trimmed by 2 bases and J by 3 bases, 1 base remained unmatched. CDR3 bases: TGTGCCAGCTCACCAACTAGCGGGAGGGTCTACGAGCAGTACTTC. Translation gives CASSPTSGRVYEQYF.

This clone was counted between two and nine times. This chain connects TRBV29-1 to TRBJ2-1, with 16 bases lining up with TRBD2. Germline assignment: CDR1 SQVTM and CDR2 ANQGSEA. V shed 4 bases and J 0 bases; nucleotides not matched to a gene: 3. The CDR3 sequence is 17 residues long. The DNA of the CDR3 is TGCAGCGTTGGGGGACTAGCGGGAGGGGCCTCCTACAATGAGCAGTTCTTC. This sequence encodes CSVGGLAGGASYNEQFF.

The CDR3 is CASRLAGIVNEQFF. The DNA of the CDR3 is TGTGCCAGCCGACTAGCGGGGATAGTCAATGAGCAGTTCTTC. The chain recombines TRBV28 with TRBJ2-1; 11 nucleotides agree with TRBD2. With V trimmed by 8 bases and J by 6 bases, 6 bases remained unmatched. The CDR3 length is 14 residues. CDR1 and CDR2 (germline): MDHEN, SYDVKM. Full variable domain (outside the CDR3, taken from reference TRBV28 and TRBJ2-1): DVKVTQSSRYLVKRTGEKVFLECVQDMDHENMFWYRQDPGLGLRLIYFSYDVKMKEKGDIPEGYSVSREKKERFSLILESASTNQTSMYLCASRLAGIVNEQFFGPGTRLTVL.

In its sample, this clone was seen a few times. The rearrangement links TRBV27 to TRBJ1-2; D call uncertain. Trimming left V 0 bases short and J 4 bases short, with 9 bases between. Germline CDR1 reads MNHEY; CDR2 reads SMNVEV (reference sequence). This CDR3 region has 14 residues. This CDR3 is CASSLSKEPYGYTF. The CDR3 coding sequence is TGTGCCAGCAGTTTATCGAAGGAGCCCTATGGCTACACCTTC.

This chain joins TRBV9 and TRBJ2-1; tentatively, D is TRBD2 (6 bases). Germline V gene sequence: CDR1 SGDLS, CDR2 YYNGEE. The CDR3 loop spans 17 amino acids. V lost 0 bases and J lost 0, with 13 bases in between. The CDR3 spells CASSVERRGDSYNEQFF. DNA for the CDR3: TGTGCCAGCAGCGTAGAGAGGCGCGGGGACTCCTACAATGAGCAGTTCTTC.

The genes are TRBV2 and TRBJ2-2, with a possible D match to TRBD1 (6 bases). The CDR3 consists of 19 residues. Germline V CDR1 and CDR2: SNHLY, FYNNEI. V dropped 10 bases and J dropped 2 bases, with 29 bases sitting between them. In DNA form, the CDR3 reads TGTGCCACTTCGACAGGAGTCGGCGATCCAACCCGAAACACCGGGGAGCTGTTTTTT. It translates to CATSTGVGDPTRNTGELFF. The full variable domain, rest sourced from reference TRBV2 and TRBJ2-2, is EPEVTQTPSHQVTQMGQEVILRCVPISNHLYFYWYRQILGQKVEFLVSFYNNEISEKSEIFDDQFSVERPDGSNFTLKIRSTKLEDSAMYFCATSTGVGDPTRNTGELFFGEGSRLTVL.

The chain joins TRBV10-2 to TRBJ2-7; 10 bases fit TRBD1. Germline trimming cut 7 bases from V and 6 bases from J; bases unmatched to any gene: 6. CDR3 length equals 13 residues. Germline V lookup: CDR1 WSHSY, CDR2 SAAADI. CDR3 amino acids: CASTGTGVGEQYV. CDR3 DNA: TGCGCCAGCACCGGGACAGGGGTGGGCGAGCAGTACGTC.

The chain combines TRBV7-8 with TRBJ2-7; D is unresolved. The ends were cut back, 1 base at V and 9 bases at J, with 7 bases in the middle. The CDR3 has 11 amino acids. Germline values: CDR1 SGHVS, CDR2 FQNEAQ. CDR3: CASSLEGAQYF. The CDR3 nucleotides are TGTGCCAGCAGCTTAGAAGGCGCGCAGTACTTC.

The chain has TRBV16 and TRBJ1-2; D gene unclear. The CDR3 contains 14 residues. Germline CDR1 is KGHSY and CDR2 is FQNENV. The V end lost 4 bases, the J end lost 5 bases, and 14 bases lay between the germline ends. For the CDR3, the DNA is TGTGCCAGCAGCCTGACCGCTTTAAATTATGGCTACACCTTC. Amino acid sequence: CASSLTALNYGYTF.

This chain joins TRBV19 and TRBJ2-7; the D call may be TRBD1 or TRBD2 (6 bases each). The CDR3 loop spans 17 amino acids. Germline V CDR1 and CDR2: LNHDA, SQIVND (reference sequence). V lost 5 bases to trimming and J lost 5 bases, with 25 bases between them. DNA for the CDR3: TGTGCCAGTAGTCCCCCCCGGGGGACATTCGCTTTCGACGAGCAGTACTTC. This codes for CASSPPRGTFAFDEQYF.

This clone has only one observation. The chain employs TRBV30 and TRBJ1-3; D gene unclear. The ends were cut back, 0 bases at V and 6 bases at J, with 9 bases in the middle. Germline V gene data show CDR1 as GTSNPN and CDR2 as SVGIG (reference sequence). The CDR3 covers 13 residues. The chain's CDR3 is CAWSVGRSNTIYF. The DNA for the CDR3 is TGTGCCTGGAGTGTAGGTCGCTCAAACACCATATATTTT.